This T cell receptor (beta chain) was captured in a study of CD8 T cells in Susac syndrome. Study observations and caveats: Regarding the TCR sequencing and HLA analysis, the study admitted that a relatively small number of individuals were involved.

Random hexamers were used to reverse transcribe the RNA input (roughly 0.5 to 1 ug). With immunoSEQ multiplex PCR, TCR beta CDR3 was amplified across 54 Vbeta and 13 Jbeta. TCRdb independently ran MiXCR on the immunoSEQ multiplex PCR reads; one entry per CDR3 protein. Of more than 90,000 distinct CDR3 sequences in the sample, 90% to 95% were seen once. The germline V gene has CDR1 MGHDK and CDR2 SYGVNS. The CDR3 is 14 amino acids. V lost 5 bases, J lost 7 bases, and 15 bases lay in between. Concerning this clonotype: Its antigen is undetermined.

Sequencing of TCR beta, carried out with a high-throughput approach, was applied to CD8+ and CD4+ T cells from the blood. CD8+ and CD4+ T cells were negatively isolated; TEMRA cells were FACS-enriched. This TCR was sampled from a human donor with multiple sclerosis. The sequenced material came from CD4+ T cells from PBMCs. The chain combines TRBV25-1 with TRBJ2-1; a possible D gene is TRBD1 (6 bases). The CDR3 bases are TGTGCCAGCAGTAGGGGGACCCCAAGGAATGAGCAGTTCTTC. As protein: CASSRGTPRNEQFF.